The 25 T cell receptor beta chains below were found in one sample sequenced in a study of blood T cell repertoires in COVID-19. The table came from immunoSEQ multiplex PCR; TCRdb's copy has only in-frame clones and leaves some out. The repertoire holds fewer than 400,000 clones, with around nine tenths as singletons. What was sequenced was PBMCs or T cells enriched from blood (not recorded which). The receptor set was obtained from a man younger than 40 who had recovered from COVID-19.

The rearrangement joins TRBV27 to TRBJ1-6; no definite D call. The CDR3 totals 18 residues. Germline V CDR1 and CDR2: MNHEY, SMNVEV (reference sequence). The germline V and J ends were trimmed by 2 bases and 6 bases, with 20 bases remaining between them. The CDR3 DNA is TGTGCCAGCAGTTTAGTGAGAGCACTGGGGAGCAGTAATTCACCCCTCCACTTT. As protein: CASSLVRALGSSNSPLHF.

The genes are TRBV6-5 and TRBJ2-7; 7 bases are shared with TRBD1. The CDR3 totals 14 residues. Germline CDR1 and CDR2: MNHEY and SVGAGI. The V segment lost 8 bases and the J segment 4 bases; nucleotides outside the gene matches: 11. The CDR3, as DNA: TGTGCCAGCCGTAGCAGGACAGGACTTTACGAGCAGTACTTC. Amino acid sequence: CASRSRTGLYEQYF.

The chain is built from TRBV7-9 and TRBJ2-1; maybe TRBD1 (7 bases). The CDR3 is 15 residues long. Germline CDR1 and CDR2: SEHNR and FQNEAQ (reference sequence). Trimming took off 2 bases at V and 4 bases at J, with 12 bases between the two ends. The CDR3 DNA reads as TGTGCCAGCAGCTTAAGGAGGGGACAGTACAATGAGCAGTTCTTC. It encodes CASSLRRGQYNEQFF.

The chain links TRBV14 to TRBJ2-1; tentative D call: TRBD1 (6 bases). V shed 7 bases and J shed 2 bases, with 15 bases lying between them. The CDR3 consists of 15 residues. The germline V gene encodes CDR1 SGHDN and CDR2 FVKESK. For the CDR3, the DNA is TGTGCCAGCACGGAGGAAGCAGGGGCCTACAATGAGCAGTTCTTC. This gives the protein CASTEEAGAYNEQFF.

This chain joins TRBV5-1 and TRBJ2-3; 7 bases match TRBD2. The germline gives CDR1 SGHRS, CDR2 YFSETQ. With V trimmed by 0 bases and J by 2 bases, 6 bases remained unmatched. This CDR3 has 16 amino acids. The CDR3 region has the DNA TGCGCCAGCAGCTTGGGGGCCGGGGGGACCACAGATACGCAGTATTTT. It encodes CASSLGAGGTTDTQYF.

This sequence joins TRBV28 and TRBJ1-2, with TRBD1 matching 9 bases. V was pared by 4 bases and J by 2 bases, with 11 bases of the junction left unmatched. The length of the CDR3 is 17 residues. The germline V gene encodes CDR1 MDHEN and CDR2 SYDVKM. The CDR3 DNA reads TGTGCCAGCAGTTCATCTAGGACAGGGGCGTTAAACTATGGCTACACCTTC. It yields the protein CASSSSRTGALNYGYTF.

Concerning this clone: The sample contains more than one DNA sequence encoding this CDR3. This chain connects TRBV7-9 to TRBJ1-5; perhaps TRBD1 as D (5 bases). This CDR3 comprises 16 residues. V lost 1 base, J lost 1 base, and 11 bases lay in between. The germline V gene has CDR1 SEHNR and CDR2 FQNEAQ (reference sequence). CDR3 DNA: TGTGCCAGCAGCTTAGTCAGCGGGGGAAGCAATCAGCCCCAGCATTTT. Translation: CASSLVSGGSNQPQHF.

This chain's CDR3 is CASSQGGASGEETQYF. The CDR3 nucleotides are TGCGCCAGCAGCCAAGGAGGGGCTAGCGGAGAAGAGACCCAGTACTTC. The chain is built from TRBV4-1 and TRBJ2-5; 7 nucleotides match TRBD2. V shed 1 base and J 3 bases; nucleotides not matched to a gene: 8. In germline, CDR1 is MGHRA, CDR2 YSYEKL. The CDR3 spans 16 residues.

The rearrangement uses TRBV18 and TRBJ1-1; TRBD1 matches at 8 bases. Germline V lookup: CDR1 KGHSH, CDR2 LQKENI. This CDR3 is 16 amino acids long. The trim removed 3 bases at V and 3 bases at J, leaving 9 bases unmatched. The CDR3 reads CASSPLPQGADTEAFF. The CDR3 nucleotides read TGTGCCAGCTCACCGCTACCCCAGGGGGCTGACACTGAAGCTTTCTTT.

This chain links TRBV5-4 with TRBJ2-7; 14 nucleotides line up with TRBD2. Germline V gives CDR1 SGHNT, CDR2 YYREEE (reference sequence). This CDR3 has 16 amino acids. Trimming at V came to 2 bases and at J to 6 bases, leaving 7 bases not matched to a gene. The CDR3 DNA reads as TGTGCCAGCAGCTTCCCGGGACTAGCGGGGGTAGGCGAGCAGTACTTC. This gives the protein CASSFPGLAGVGEQYF.

The chain links TRBV12-3 or TRBV12-4 to TRBJ1-2; perhaps TRBD1 as D (5 bases). This CDR3 region has 13 residues. V lost 3 bases to trimming and J lost 4 bases, with 9 bases between them. The CDR3 loop reads CASSFSGGYGYTF. The CDR3 nucleotides read TGTGCCAGCAGTTTTTCGGGGGGCTATGGCTACACCTTC.

This clone was recorded only once. This rearrangement joins TRBV19 to TRBJ1-1; tentative D call: TRBD1 (6 bases). This CDR3 has 15 amino acids. The germline CDR1 and CDR2 sequences are LNHDA and SQIVND (reference sequence). Trimming stripped 4 bases from V and 0 bases from J, with 12 bases between. The DNA for the CDR3 is TGTGCCAGTAGTAGTTGGGACACCCTGAACACTGAAGCTTTCTTT. Its protein product is CASSSWDTLNTEAFF.

The V gene is TRBV19, the J gene TRBJ2-7, with TRBD2 matching over 12 bases. The germline gives CDR1 LNHDA, CDR2 SQIVND (reference sequence). CDR3 length: 15 amino acids. The CDR3 region has the DNA TGTGCGAGCGCTAGCGGGGGGGCCGAATCCTACGAGCAGTACTTC. Translated: CASASGGAESYEQYF.

The rearrangement uses TRBV18 and TRBJ1-2; 9 bases align to TRBD1. Germline V gene data show CDR1 as KGHSH and CDR2 as LQKENI. This CDR3 has 14 residues. J gave up 6 bases and V 3 bases, and 5 bases lay outside the gene matches. The chain's CDR3 is CASSPMGQGDGYTF. The CDR3, as DNA: TGTGCCAGCTCACCTATGGGACAGGGAGATGGCTACACCTTC.

The gene calls are TRBV12-5 and TRBJ2-1, with 16 bases lining up with TRBD2. Germline V lookup: CDR1 LGHNT, CDR2 FRNRAP. The CDR3 runs to 20 residues. With V trimmed by 0 bases and J by 5 bases, 10 bases remained unmatched. As DNA, the CDR3 is TGTGCTAGTGGTTTGGTAAAGTCAGGGACTAGCGGGGGGGAGGACAATGAGCAGTTCTTC. Translating gives CASGLVKSGTSGGEDNEQFF.

This clone was detected only once. The chain combines TRBV10-2 with TRBJ2-7, with a tentative D call TRBD2 (6 bases). CDR3 size: 11 residues. The V and J ends lost 3 bases and 7 bases respectively, with 7 bases between them. Germline V gene sequence: CDR1 WSHSY, CDR2 SAAADI. CDR3 bases: TGCGCCAGCAGTGATGGGGGGGAGCAGTACTTC. Protein sequence: CASSDGGEQYF.

The chain recombines TRBV5-8 with TRBJ2-2; the D is unclear. CDR3 length: 16 residues. The V end lost 4 bases, the J end lost 0 bases, and 13 bases lay between the germline ends. Germline CDR1 and CDR2: SGHTS and YDEGEE. In DNA, the CDR3 is TGTGCCAGCAGCCCTACTGGCGGTGCGAACACCGGGGAGCTGTTTTTT. Protein sequence: CASSPTGGANTGELFF. Full variable domain (rest looked up from reference TRBV5-8 and TRBJ2-2): EAGVTQSPTHLIKTRGQQATLRCSPISGHTSVYWYQQALGLGLQFLLWYDEGEERNRGNFPPRFSGRQFPNYSSELNVNALELEDSALYLCASSPTGGANTGELFFGEGSRLTVL.

The chain carries TRBV7-9 and TRBJ1-6; D not certain. The V end lost 1 base, the J end lost 7 bases, and 8 bases lay between the germline ends. The CDR3 sequence is 14 residues long. Germline V CDR1 and CDR2: SEHNR, FQNEAQ (reference sequence). This CDR3 is CASSLGAVNSPLHF. In DNA form, the CDR3 reads TGTGCCAGCAGCTTAGGGGCAGTCAATTCACCCCTCCACTTT. The whole variable domain, remainder taken from reference TRBV7-9 and TRBJ1-6, is DTGVSQNPRHKITKRGQNVTFRCDPISEHNRLYWYRQTLGQGPEFLTYFQNEAQLEKSRLLSDRFSAERPKGSFSTLEIQRTEQGDSAMYLCASSLGAVNSPLHFGNGTRLTVT.

This chain connects TRBV18 to TRBJ1-1; D perhaps matches TRBD1 (5 bases). This CDR3 has 14 amino acids. Trimming cost V 7 bases and J 0 bases, with 12 bases left between them. CDR1 and CDR2 (germline): KGHSH, LQKENI. The CDR3 DNA reads TGTGCCAGCTTACCGACAGACATGAACACTGAAGCTTTCTTT. It encodes CASLPTDMNTEAFF.

The chain combines TRBV2 with TRBJ2-1; the match to TRBD2 covers 11 bases. Germline CDR1 reads SNHLY; CDR2 reads FYNNEI. This CDR3 has 12 amino acids. Losses at the gene ends were 5 bases for V and 12 bases for J; bases not matched to a gene: 3. The CDR3 region is CASSIAGGLQFF. CDR3 coding DNA: TGTGCCAGCAGTATAGCGGGGGGGTTGCAGTTCTTC.

This clone showed up just once. The chain carries TRBV6-2 or TRBV6-3 and TRBJ2-7; maybe TRBD1 (6 bases). V was pared by 2 bases and J by 4 bases, with 12 bases between. The length of the CDR3 is 14 residues. The germline CDR1 and CDR2 sequences are MNHEY and SVGEGT. The CDR3 bases are TGTGCCAGCAGTTACCCCGGGACACTTTACGAGCAGTACTTC. The encoded protein is CASSYPGTLYEQYF.

This chain connects TRBV20-1 to TRBJ2-7; 11 positions match TRBD2. Trimming at V came to 6 bases and at J to 0 bases, leaving 7 bases not matched to a gene. Germline V gene sequence: CDR1 DFQATT, CDR2 SNEGSKA (reference sequence). The CDR3 covers 15 residues. CDR3 loop: CSASTSGGTSYEQYF. In DNA form, the CDR3 reads TGCAGTGCCAGTACTAGCGGGGGAACCTCCTACGAGCAGTACTTC.

V usage is TRBV28 and J usage is TRBJ1-4; a possible D gene is TRBD1 (5 bases). The V gene's germline CDR1 is MDHEN and CDR2 SYDVKM. This CDR3 region has 16 residues. Trimming took off 2 bases at V and 0 bases at J, with 10 bases between the two ends. The CDR3 loop reads CASSLPGEATNEKLFF. CDR3 sequence (DNA): TGTGCCAGCAGTTTACCGGGGGAAGCAACTAATGAAAAACTGTTTTTT. Supplemented by reference TRBV28 and TRBJ1-4, the full variable domain reads DVKVTQSSRYLVKRTGEKVFLECVQDMDHENMFWYRQDPGLGLRLIYFSYDVKMKEKGDIPEGYSVSREKKERFSLILESASTNQTSMYLCASSLPGEATNEKLFFGSGTQLSVL.

V is TRBV30 and J is TRBJ2-1; 9 bases line up with TRBD2. The CDR3 length is 14 residues. After removal of 5 bases from V and 4 bases from J, the junction contained 6 bases not matched to a gene. Germline CDR1 GTSNPN, CDR2 SVGIG (reference sequence). CDR3 in DNA: TGTGCCTGGGTTGGACTAGCGCTGTACAATGAGCAGTTCTTC. Its translation: CAWVGLALYNEQFF.

The chain has TRBV4-1 and TRBJ1-5, with 7 bases matching TRBD1. The CDR3 has 14 amino acids. In germline, CDR1 is MGHRA, CDR2 YSYEKL. J lost 7 bases, V lost 1 base, and 4 bases had no gene match. CDR3 sequence reads: CASSQVDREQPQHF. As DNA, the CDR3 is TGCGCCAGCAGCCAAGTTGACAGGGAACAGCCCCAGCATTTT.